Listed below are T cell receptor beta chains from one sample, sequenced in a study of T cells after yellow fever vaccination. TCRdb re-called the 5' RACE reads through MiXCR, storing one row per CDR3 protein. The data show roughly 250,000 distinct CDR3 sequences, 13% seen once. Sequencing was performed on CD4+ T cells sorted from PBMCs, taken 45 days after the yellow fever booster vaccination. The receptors here all came from a man between 25 and 39 years old who received the YFV17D yellow fever vaccine. Each CDR3 is given with its conserved first and last residue. Each record gives: J gene, V gene, D gene, clone size, CDR3 DNA, CDR3 protein. The D gene is left open where the match is weak. Size is stated for part of the rows, as once, few or many counts, or as a class when the clone is expanded.

J: TRBJ2-7; V: TRBV3-1; D: .; size: .; DNA: TGTGCCAGCAGCCATGCGCACGAGCAGTACTTC; CDR3: CASSHAHEQYF
J: TRBJ2-5; V: TRBV15; D: .; size: .; DNA: TGTGCCACCAGCAGAGAACGGAAGACCCAGTACTTC; CDR3: CATSRERKTQYF
J: TRBJ2-3; V: TRBV20-1; D: .; size: .; DNA: TGCAGTGCTACGACTAGTGGCACAGATACGCAGTATTTT; CDR3: CSATTSGTDTQYF
J: TRBJ2-7; V: TRBV7-9; D: .; size: .; DNA: TGTGCCAGCAGCCCCCTAAACTCCTACGAGCAGTACTTC; CDR3: CASSPLNSYEQYF
J: TRBJ2-1; V: TRBV7-9; D: TRBD2; size: .; DNA: TGTACCAGCAGCTTACTTAGCGGGAGTTACAATGAGCAGTTCTTC; CDR3: CTSSLLSGSYNEQFF
J: TRBJ2-7; V: TRBV25-1; D: .; size: few; DNA: TGTGCCAGCAGTGAGGAGCATTACGAGCAGTACTTC; CDR3: CASSEEHYEQYF
J: TRBJ2-3; V: TRBV9; D: .; size: .; DNA: TGTGCCAGCAGCGTACCGGCGAACACAGATACGCAGTATTTT; CDR3: CASSVPANTDTQYF
J: TRBJ2-7; V: TRBV5-6; D: .; size: few; DNA: TGTGCCAGCAGCCCCCGCCGGTCGGGGGCGGGATACGAGCAGTACTTC; CDR3: CASSPRRSGAGYEQYF
J: TRBJ2-1; V: TRBV5-1; D: .; size: many; DNA: TGCGCCAGCAGCTTGGTCGATGGGCGGGATGAGCAGTTCTTC; CDR3: CASSLVDGRDEQFF
J: TRBJ2-7; V: TRBV5-5; D: .; size: .; DNA: TGTGCCAGCAGCTCGCCGCGGACGGCGAGTTACGAGCAGTACTTC; CDR3: CASSSPRTASYEQYF
J: TRBJ2-1; V: TRBV12-3/TRBV12-4; D: .; size: .; DNA: TGTGCCAGCACCAAACAGGGCCCCGCGTACAATGAGCAGTTCTTC; CDR3: CASTKQGPAYNEQFF
J: TRBJ2-1; V: TRBV15; D: .; size: .; DNA: TGTGCCACCAGCAGAACGGGGAGCTCCTACAATGAGCAGTTCTTC; CDR3: CATSRTGSSYNEQFF
J: TRBJ2-3; V: TRBV10-3; D: TRBD2; size: many; DNA: TGTGCCATCAGTGAGTCGATTACGGCTAGCGGGAGCACAGATACGCAGTATTTT; CDR3: CAISESITASGSTDTQYF
J: TRBJ2-7; V: TRBV5-1; D: .; size: many; DNA: TGCGCCAGCAGCCCCTGGACCGGGAACGAGCAGTACTTC; CDR3: CASSPWTGNEQYF
J: TRBJ1-1; V: TRBV5-1; D: TRBD1; size: .; DNA: TGCGCCAGCAGCGAAGGACAGGGCGAAGCTTTCTTT; CDR3: CASSEGQGEAFF
J: TRBJ2-3; V: TRBV20-1; D: TRBD2; size: many; DNA: TGCAGTGCTAGGACTAGCGCTATCACAGATACGCAGTATTTT; CDR3: CSARTSAITDTQYF
J: TRBJ1-2; V: TRBV7-2; D: .; size: few; DNA: TGTGCCAGCAGGATAGGGGGGACTAACTATGGCTACACCTTC; CDR3: CASRIGGTNYGYTF
J: TRBJ2-7; V: TRBV6-1; D: .; size: few; DNA: TGTGCCAGCCGAGAGACTGGTACTATTTACGAGCAGTACTTC; CDR3: CASRETGTIYEQYF
J: TRBJ1-1; V: TRBV3-1; D: .; size: few; DNA: TGTGCCAGCAGCCAGCTGGATTGGGGCGCTGAAGCTTTCTTT; CDR3: CASSQLDWGAEAFF
J: TRBJ2-3; V: TRBV20-1; D: TRBD2; size: many; DNA: TGCAGTGCTAGAACGGGAGGGCGCCCAGATACGCAGTATTTT; CDR3: CSARTGGRPDTQYF
J: TRBJ1-1; V: TRBV21-1; D: .; size: .; DNA: TGTGCCAGCAGCAATTCTAGGGCTCAACCTACGAACACTGAAGCTTTCTTT; CDR3: CASSNSRAQPTNTEAFF
J: TRBJ2-3; V: TRBV5-1; D: TRBD1; size: many; DNA: TGCGCCAGCAGCAAAGACAGGGGGAGCACAGATACGCAGTATTTT; CDR3: CASSKDRGSTDTQYF